This T cell receptor (beta chain) was retrieved from a study of shared clonotypes between healthy human individuals. In the study overall: Those who served as donors were two women and a few men between the ages of 18 and 49.

Generated by immunoSEQ multiplex PCR, the TCRdb table keeps only in-frame clones and is missing some. The sample consists of some 1,400,000 clones, roughly 96% of them appearing once. With 2 bases clipped from V and 2 bases from J, the junction kept 5 bases outside the gene matches. The CDR3 spans 17 residues. CDR1 LGHNA and CDR2 YSLEER come from the germline V gene. This sequence was found in a man younger than 40 in good health. Material for sequencing was naive CD4+ T cells sorted from blood. Subset indicated: CD45RA+ positively selected. V usage is TRBV4-3 and J usage is TRBJ2-1; 11 nucleotides line up with TRBD2. The CDR3 reads CASSQFTSGSTYNEQFF. As DNA, the CDR3 is TGCGCCAGCAGCCAATTTACTAGCGGGAGTACCTACAATGAGCAGTTCTTC.